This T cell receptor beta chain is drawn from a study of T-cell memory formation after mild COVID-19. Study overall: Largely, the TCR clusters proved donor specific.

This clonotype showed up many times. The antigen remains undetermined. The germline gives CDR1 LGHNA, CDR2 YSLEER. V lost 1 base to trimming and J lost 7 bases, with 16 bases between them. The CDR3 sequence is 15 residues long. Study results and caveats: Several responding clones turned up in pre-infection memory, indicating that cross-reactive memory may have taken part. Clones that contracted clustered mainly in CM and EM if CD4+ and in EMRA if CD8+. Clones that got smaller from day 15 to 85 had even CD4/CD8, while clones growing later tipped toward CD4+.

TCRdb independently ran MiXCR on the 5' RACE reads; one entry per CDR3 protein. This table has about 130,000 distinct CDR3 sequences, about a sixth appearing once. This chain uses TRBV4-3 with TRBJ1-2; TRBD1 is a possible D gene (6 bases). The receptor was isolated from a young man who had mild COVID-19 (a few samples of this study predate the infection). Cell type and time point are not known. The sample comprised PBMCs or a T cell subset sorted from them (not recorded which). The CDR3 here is CASSQAGAGEGGYTF. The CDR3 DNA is TGCGCCAGCAGCCAAGCTGGTGCAGGGGAGGGTGGCTACACCTTC.